This T cell receptor (beta chain) was documented in a study of response to subunit inactivated influenza vaccine. General observations from the study: Authors suggested seasonal influenza vaccinations each recruit few new T cells.

Trimming took off 3 bases at V and 5 bases at J, with 13 bases between the two ends. The CDR3 is 14 residues long. Germline lookup yields CDR1 MDHEN and CDR2 SYDVKM. Each CDR3 protein gets one entry after TCRdb re-called the RT-PCR reads with MiXCR. The sample contains 530,000 or so distinct CDR3 sequences, 25% of which appear only once. This clonotype was seen many times. What it binds is unknown. The chain employs TRBV28 and TRBJ2-5; the D gene is possibly TRBD2 (7 bases). The sequences come from CD4+ T cells sorted from PBMCs, collected roughly 5 days after vaccination. The clonotype was recovered from a man aged 45-65 years who received an inactivated influenza vaccine. The CDR3 sequence: CASSFGGGQETQYF. In nucleotides, the CDR3 is TGTGCCAGCAGTTTTGGCGGGGGCCAGGAGACCCAGTACTTC.